This T cell receptor beta chain was profiled in a study of cytomegalovirus exposure and HLA in healthy donors. On this clone: Its antigen is unknown.

Donors showed nominal health when sampled, although they likely had unrecorded immune exposures. Germline V gene sequence: CDR1 MNHNY, CDR2 SVGAGI (reference sequence). The CDR3 covers 14 residues. With 60 Vbeta and 13 Jbeta primers, the PCR was carried out. Method: immunoSEQ multiplex PCR; TCRdb's copy keeps in-frame clones and lacks some. The sample includes under 200,000 clones, 79% seen only once; the top ten take 2.1%. Overall study findings and caveats: A later analysis reported that several of the most significant clusters appeared to be linked to common viral pathogens, among them Epstein-Barr virus.

Sequences were obtained from PBMCs. The gene calls are TRBV6-6 and TRBJ2-5; 8 bases are a match to TRBD1. The better agreement between TRBJ2-7 and the DNA end casts doubt on the J call. The TCR originated in a man aged 35 to 55 in good health and CMV-seronegative. The CDR3 loop reads CASKTGTGVYEQYF. CDR3 sequence (DNA): TGTGCCAGCAAGACCGGGACAGGTGTTTACGAGCAGTACTTC.